What follows are 25 T cell receptor beta chains derived from one specimen sequenced in a study of PD-L1 blockade in urothelial cancer. Using immunoSEQ multiplex PCR, the repertoire was profiled, and TCRdb retains in-frame clones only, with some absent. The sample has fewer than 25,000 clones; about four fifths are singletons. Indicated time point: peripheral blood 6 weeks after treatment start. The starting material was PBMCs, obtained around atezolizumab (anti-PD-L1) treatment. Receptor source: a man aged 50-59 years with urothelial cancer.

This chain links TRBV21-1 with TRBJ2-1; TRBD1, the table's D call, was not compared with the DNA. TRBV21-1 represents a pseudogene. This CDR3 spans 18 amino acids. CDR3 sequence: CASSKAGGPQGRSNEQFF. The CDR3 DNA reads TGTGCCAGCAGCAAAGCGGGTGGTCCACAGGGGCGCAGTAATGAGCAGTTCTTC.

The chain uses TRBV19 and TRBJ2-3; 9 bases align to TRBD1. The CDR3 extends over 15 amino acids. Germline V gene data show CDR1 as LNHDA and CDR2 as SQIVND (reference sequence). V dropped 3 bases and J dropped 7; count of bases not matched to a gene: 8. The CDR3, as DNA: TGTGCCAGTAGTATGGGACAGGGTCATTCCAATACGCAGTATTTT. Protein product: CASSMGQGHSNTQYF. The whole variable domain, remainder taken from reference TRBV19 and TRBJ2-3, is DGGITQSPKYLFRKEGQNVTLSCEQNLNHDAMYWYRQDPGQGLRLIYYSQIVNDFQKGDIAEGYSVSREKKESFPLTVTSAQKNPTAFYLCASSMGQGHSNTQYFGPGTRLTVL.

The chain joins TRBV5-4 to TRBJ2-7; TRBD2 might be the D (5 bases). CDR3 length: 16 amino acids. The V end lost 5 bases, the J end lost 2 bases, and 20 bases lay between the germline ends. Germline lookup yields CDR1 SGHNT and CDR2 YYREEE (reference sequence). CDR3 amino acids: CASSYLRRDETYEQYV. In DNA form, the CDR3 reads TGTGCCAGCAGTTACCTTAGACGGGATGAGACCTACGAGCAGTACGTC.

The rearrangement uses TRBV18 and TRBJ1-2; maybe TRBD1 (6 bases). CDR1 KGHSH and CDR2 LQKENI come from the germline V gene. The germline V and J ends were trimmed by 0 bases and 8 bases, with 19 bases remaining between them. The CDR3 has 16 amino acids. The CDR3 DNA reads as TGTGCCAGCTCACCACCCCGAAGGCGAGGGGGAGAAGGCTACACCTTC. This translates into CASSPPRRRGGEGYTF.

This clone appeared once. The J gene is TRBJ2-7, the V gene TRBV19; TRBD2 might be the D (6 bases). In germline, CDR1 is LNHDA, CDR2 SQIVND (reference sequence). The V end lost 1 base, the J end lost 0 bases, and 10 bases lay between the germline ends. The CDR3 runs 15 residues. CDR3 coding DNA: TGTGCCAGTAGTATAGGGCGGGACCTCTCCTACGAGCAGTACTTC. It is translated as CASSIGRDLSYEQYF.

The V and J genes are TRBV9 and TRBJ1-1; D uncertain. The germline V gene encodes CDR1 SGDLS and CDR2 YYNGEE. The CDR3 runs 15 residues. V dropped 0 bases and J dropped 4 bases, with 13 bases sitting between them. The CDR3 region has the DNA TGTGCCAGCAGCGTAGTGGCCACTAGGGCCACTGAAGCTTTCTTT. Its protein product is CASSVVATRATEAFF. The variable domain in full, with the rest retrieved from reference TRBV9 and TRBJ1-1, is DSGVTQTPKHLITATGQRVTLRCSPRSGDLSVYWYQQSLDQGLQFLIQYYNGEERAKGNILERFSAQQFPDLHSELNLSSLELGDSALYFCASSVVATRATEAFFGQGTRLTVV.

The CDR3 loop is CASSPQGRGANEQFF. In DNA form, the CDR3 reads TGTGCCAGCAGCCCGCAGGGCCGCGGGGCCAATGAGCAGTTCTTC. V is TRBV7-8 and J is TRBJ2-1; tentatively, D is TRBD2 (6 bases). CDR1 SGHVS and CDR2 FQNEAQ come from the germline V gene. V was cut by 5 bases and J by 6 bases, with 17 bases left in between. CDR3 length: 15 amino acids.

The rearrangement uses TRBV6-1 and TRBJ2-7, with 11 bases aligning to TRBD2. V was pared by 6 bases and J by 1 base, with 5 bases of the junction left unmatched. This CDR3 has 15 amino acids. Germline-derived CDR1 and CDR2 are MNHNS and SASEGT. The CDR3 protein is CASRYGTSGSYEQYF. CDR3 nucleotides: TGTGCCAGCAGATACGGGACTAGCGGATCCTACGAGCAGTACTTC.

The gene calls are TRBV7-6 and TRBJ1-6; D perhaps matches TRBD1 (6 bases). Germline V CDR1 and CDR2: SGHVS, FNYEAQ. Trimming took 6 bases from V and 8 from J, leaving 17 bases between them. The CDR3 loop spans 15 amino acids. CDR3 DNA: TGTGCCAGCAGTTTCACTCAGGGGCGGGATTCACCCCTCCACTTT. It yields the protein CASSFTQGRDSPLHF.

The chain couples TRBV4-2 to TRBJ2-5; 11 bases are a match to TRBD2. V gave up 1 base and J gave up 2 bases; unmatched junction bases: 0. The germline V gene encodes CDR1 LGHNA and CDR2 YNFKEQ. The CDR3 is 15 amino acids. The CDR3 coding sequence is TGTGCCAGCAGCCAAGGGACTAGCGGGCAAGAGACCCAGTACTTC. Residues: CASSQGTSGQETQYF.

The CDR3, as DNA: TGTGCCACCAGCAGAGTCCTAGCGGGAAGTGAGACCCAGTACTTC. It encodes CATSRVLAGSETQYF. The chain joins TRBV15 to TRBJ2-5, with 9 bases aligning to TRBD2. V was clipped by 1 base and J by 5 bases; unmatched bases: 5. The CDR3 sequence is 15 residues long. Germline CDR1 LNHNV, CDR2 YYDKDF (reference sequence).

This rearrangement joins TRBV10-3 to TRBJ2-5; 14 bases fit TRBD2. Germline V gives CDR1 ENHRY, CDR2 SYGVKD. V lost 3 bases and J lost 5; bases outside the gene matches: 2. The CDR3 is 15 residues long. This chain's CDR3 is CAISDRTSGGETQYF. The CDR3 nucleotides are TGTGCCATCAGTGACAGGACTAGCGGGGGGGAGACCCAGTACTTC.

CDR3 protein: CASSLGQGVNTEAFF. CDR3 DNA: TGTGCCAGTAGTTTAGGACAGGGGGTGAACACTGAAGCTTTCTTT. The genes are TRBV19 and TRBJ1-1; 10 positions agree with TRBD1. Germline CDR1 is LNHDA and CDR2 is SQIVND (reference sequence). The V segment lost 5 bases and the J segment 0 bases; nucleotides outside the gene matches: 3. The CDR3 totals 15 residues.

The V and J genes are TRBV9 and TRBJ2-1; D possibly corresponds to TRBD2 (6 bases). CDR3 length: 17 residues. Trimming left V 4 bases short and J 0 bases short, with 17 bases between. Germline loops: CDR1 SGDLS, CDR2 YYNGEE. The chain's CDR3 is CASSTLGGQSSYNEQFF. CDR3 DNA sequence: TGTGCCAGCAGCACCCTCGGGGGTCAAAGCTCCTACAATGAGCAGTTCTTC.

The gene calls are TRBV19 and TRBJ1-1; D unresolved. Germline V CDR1 and CDR2: LNHDA, SQIVND (reference sequence). Trimming stripped 6 bases from V and 0 bases from J, with 17 bases between. CDR3 length equals 16 residues. CDR3 region: CASSRLGSPMNTEAFF. The DNA of the CDR3 is TGTGCCAGTAGCAGGCTGGGCAGCCCTATGAACACTGAAGCTTTCTTT.

The chain is built from TRBV2 and TRBJ1-2; 7 positions agree with TRBD1. The CDR3 extends over 15 amino acids. In germline, CDR1 is SNHLY, CDR2 FYNNEI. V gave up 3 bases and J gave up 5 bases; unmatched junction bases: 9. In DNA, the CDR3 is TGTGCCAGCAGTGAGAATCGTCAGGGGGTTTATGGCTACACCTTC. Translating it yields CASSENRQGVYGYTF.

The chain employs TRBV27 and TRBJ2-1, with TRBD1 matching over 7 bases. Trimming removed 5 bases from V and 6 bases from J; junction bases left unmatched: 10. Germline CDR1 and CDR2: MNHEY and SMNVEV (reference sequence). The CDR3 is 15 residues long. The CDR3 loop is CASSAYQTGSNEQFF. CDR3 DNA: TGTGCCAGCAGTGCCTACCAGACAGGGAGCAATGAGCAGTTCTTC.

V is TRBV5-1 and J is TRBJ2-5, with TRBD1 matching over 7 bases. The CDR3 is 15 residues long. The germline CDR1 and CDR2 sequences are SGHRS and YFSETQ. With V trimmed by 0 bases and J by 0 bases, 2 bases remained unmatched. The CDR3 DNA reads TGCGCCAGCAGCTTGGACGGACAGGACCAAGAGACCCAGTACTTC. This codes for CASSLDGQDQETQYF.

This rearrangement joins TRBV2 to TRBJ1-2, with 7 bases that match TRBD1. V shed 5 bases, J shed 8 bases, and the junction held 8 bases outside the gene matches. From germline, CDR1 is SNHLY and CDR2 FYNNEI. This CDR3 spans 13 amino acids. As DNA, the CDR3 is TGTGCCAGCAGTAGGACAGGTAGAGACGGCTACACCTTC. It yields the protein CASSRTGRDGYTF.

This clone was found a few times. The V gene is TRBV10-2, the J gene TRBJ2-7; 10 bases map to TRBD2. V was clipped by 2 bases and J by 9 bases; unmatched bases: 10. The CDR3 has 15 residues. Germline V CDR1 and CDR2: WSHSY, SAAADI. The CDR3 spells CASSETSGAPPGQYF. The CDR3 DNA reads as TGCGCCAGCAGTGAGACTAGCGGGGCACCCCCCGGGCAGTACTTC.

The chain recombines TRBV10-2 with TRBJ2-3; D is unresolved. Trimming shortened V by 1 base and J by 5 bases, and 10 bases separated the two germline ends. The CDR3 has 14 residues. The germline V gene encodes CDR1 WSHSY and CDR2 SAAADI. The CDR3 loop is CASSEWPRQDTQYF. CDR3 coding DNA: TGCGCCAGCAGTGAGTGGCCCCGCCAAGATACGCAGTATTTT.

V is TRBV10-3 and J is TRBJ2-2; a possible D gene is TRBD1 (5 bases). Between the trimmed V and J ends, which lost 5 bases and 4 bases, there was a span of 20 bases. The CDR3 is 17 residues long. CDR1 is ENHRY, CDR2 SYGVKD, per germline. CDR3 protein: CAISPSLERGGTGELFF. In DNA, the CDR3 is TGTGCCATCAGTCCCTCCTTGGAAAGGGGTGGCACCGGGGAGCTGTTTTTT.

The chain carries TRBV29-1 and TRBJ2-7; 7 nucleotides line up with TRBD2. Trimming at V came to 4 bases and at J to 7 bases, leaving 10 bases not matched to a gene. The CDR3 sequence is 13 residues long. Germline CDR1 reads SQVTM; CDR2 reads ANQGSEA. This chain's CDR3 is CSVARQVGGEQYF. CDR3 nucleotide sequence: TGCAGCGTTGCTCGGCAGGTGGGGGGGGAGCAGTACTTC.

V gene TRBV18 combines with J gene TRBJ2-1, with D unclear. Germline CDR1 and CDR2: KGHSH and LQKENI. V was clipped by 1 base and J by 10 bases, with 11 bases between them. The CDR3 runs to 13 residues. The CDR3 is CASSPLPESEQFF. The CDR3 DNA sequence: TGTGCCAGCTCACCACTCCCGGAGTCAGAGCAGTTCTTC.

In its sample, this clone was seen once. V and J are TRBV18 and TRBJ1-6; the D gene is possibly TRBD1 (5 bases). The V gene's germline CDR1 is KGHSH and CDR2 LQKENI. V lost 3 bases and J lost 6, with 15 bases in between. The CDR3 runs to 16 residues. The DNA for the CDR3 is TGTGCCAGCTCACCTCTGGGGACTGGGGTTAATTCACCCCTCCACTTT. Encoded protein: CASSPLGTGVNSPLHF.